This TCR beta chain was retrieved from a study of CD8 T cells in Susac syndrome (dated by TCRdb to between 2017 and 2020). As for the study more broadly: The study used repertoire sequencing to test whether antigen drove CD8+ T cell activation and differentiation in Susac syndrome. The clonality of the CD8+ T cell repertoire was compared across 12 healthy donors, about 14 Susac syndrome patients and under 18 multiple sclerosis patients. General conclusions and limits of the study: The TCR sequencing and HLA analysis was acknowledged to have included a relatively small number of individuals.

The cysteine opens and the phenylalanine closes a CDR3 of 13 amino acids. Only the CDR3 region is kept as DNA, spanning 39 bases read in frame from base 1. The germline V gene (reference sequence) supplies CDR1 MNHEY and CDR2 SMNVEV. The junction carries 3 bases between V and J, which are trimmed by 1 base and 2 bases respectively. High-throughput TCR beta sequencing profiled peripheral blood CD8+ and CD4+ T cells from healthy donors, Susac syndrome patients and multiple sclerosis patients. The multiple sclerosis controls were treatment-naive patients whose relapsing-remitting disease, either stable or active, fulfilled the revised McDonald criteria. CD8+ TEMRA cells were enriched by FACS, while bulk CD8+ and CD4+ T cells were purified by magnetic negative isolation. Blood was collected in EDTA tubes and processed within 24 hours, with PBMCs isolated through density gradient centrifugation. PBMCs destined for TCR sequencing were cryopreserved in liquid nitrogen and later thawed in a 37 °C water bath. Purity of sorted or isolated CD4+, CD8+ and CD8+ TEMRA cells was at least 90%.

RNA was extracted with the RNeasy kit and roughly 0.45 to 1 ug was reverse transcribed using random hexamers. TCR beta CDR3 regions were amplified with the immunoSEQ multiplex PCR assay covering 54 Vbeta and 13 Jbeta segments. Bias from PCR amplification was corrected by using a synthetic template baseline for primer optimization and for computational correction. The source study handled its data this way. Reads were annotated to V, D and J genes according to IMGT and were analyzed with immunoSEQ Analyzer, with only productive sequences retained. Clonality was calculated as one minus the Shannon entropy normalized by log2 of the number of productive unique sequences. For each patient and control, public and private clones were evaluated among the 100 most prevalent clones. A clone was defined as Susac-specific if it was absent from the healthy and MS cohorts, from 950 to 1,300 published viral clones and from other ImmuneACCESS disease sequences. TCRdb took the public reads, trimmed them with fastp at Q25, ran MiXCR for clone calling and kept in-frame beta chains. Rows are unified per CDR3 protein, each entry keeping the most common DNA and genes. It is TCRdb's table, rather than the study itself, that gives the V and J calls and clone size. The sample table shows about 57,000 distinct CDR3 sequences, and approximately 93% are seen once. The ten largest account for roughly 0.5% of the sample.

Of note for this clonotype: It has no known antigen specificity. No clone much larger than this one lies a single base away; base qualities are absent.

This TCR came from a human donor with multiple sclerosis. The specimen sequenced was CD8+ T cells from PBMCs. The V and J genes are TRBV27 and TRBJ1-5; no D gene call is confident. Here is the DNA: TGTGCCAGCAGTTTATTCGGCAATCAGCCCCAGCATTTT. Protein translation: CASSLFGNQPQHF.